The clone carrying this T cell receptor beta chain was detected many times. This sample is drawn from a study of molecular identifiers for immune sequencing clone quantification. MiXCR was run by TCRdb on the PCR reads, yielding one entry per CDR3 protein. The sample lists under 75,000 distinct CDR3 sequences; around 19% were seen once. The TCR originated in a human donor in good health. Some libraries in this study had Jurkat cell RNA spiked in. The sample comprised naive CD8+ T cells from blood, with Jurkat cell RNA spiked in. Described subset: FACS-sorted CD8+CD4-CCR7+CD45RA+ naive T cells.

CDR3 sequence reads: CASSPNSQGGYEQYF. The CDR3 nucleotides are TGTGCCAGTAGTCCGAACTCACAAGGGGGCTACGAGCAGTACTTC. V and J are TRBV19 and TRBJ2-7; TRBD1 might be the D (6 bases). The CDR3 is made up of 15 amino acids. The V end was cut by 5 bases, the J end by 3 bases, with 17 bases between. Germline-derived CDR1 and CDR2 are LNHDA and SQIVND (reference sequence).